This T cell receptor beta chain was sequenced in a study of OX40 agonist ivuxolimab in advanced cancers. Overall study: A history of anti-PD-1, anti-PD-L1 or anti-CTLA-4 therapy was acceptable, and approximately 40% had some. Study-wide results and caveats: Some of the lowest clonal expansion was seen in partial responders at 0.1-3.0 mg/kg.

V was cut by 3 bases and J by 6 bases, with 21 bases left in between. This CDR3 comprises 17 residues. Measured with immunoSEQ multiplex PCR; TCRdb has only the in-frame clones, and not every one. This table has around 50,000 clones, 70% to 90% appearing once. Concerning this clone itself: Its antigen is currently unknown.

The source of this sequence is an adult with an advanced solid tumor such as melanoma, head and neck, liver or kidney cancer. V and J are TRBV23-1 and TRBJ1-5; TRBD1 might be the D (6 bases). TRBV23-1 is an ORF for which the function is uncertain. Sequenced material: CD4+ or CD8+ T cells sorted from blood, taken in a trial of the OX40 agonist ivuxolimab. The CDR3: CASSHGAISGARQPQHF. CDR3 coding DNA: TGCGCCAGCAGTCATGGGGCGATTTCGGGGGCTCGTCAGCCCCAGCATTTT.